The rows below give T cell receptor beta chains drawn from one sample of a study of response to subunit inactivated influenza vaccine. From the RT-PCR reads, TCRdb called clonotypes with MiXCR, one entry per CDR3 protein. Of about 780,000 distinct CDR3 sequences listed, approximately 17% are singletons. The sample in question was PBMCs from blood, obtained 5 days after vaccination. The receptors here all came from a middle-aged man who received an inactivated influenza vaccine. Both conserved end residues are part of each CDR3. The D gene is left open where the match is weak. A row's size may be missing; if present it is once, few, many or a size class.

d_call: -
clone_size: -
j_call: TRBJ1-5
v_call: TRBV6-1
cdr3_nt: TGTGCCAGCAGGGACGGAGCAGGGGCACAGCCCCAGCATTTT
cdr3_aa: CASRDGAGAQPQHF

d_call: -
clone_size: -
j_call: TRBJ2-2
v_call: TRBV29-1
cdr3_nt: TGCAGCGTTGGGGGAAGATTGAACACCGGGGAGCTGTTTTTT
cdr3_aa: CSVGGRLNTGELFF

d_call: -
clone_size: many
j_call: TRBJ2-1
v_call: TRBV9
cdr3_nt: TGTGCCAGCAGCGCGGCTATATTTGAGGGGGGGATTTCCTACAATGAGCAGTTCTTC
cdr3_aa: CASSAAIFEGGISYNEQFF

d_call: TRBD2
clone_size: few
j_call: TRBJ2-1
v_call: TRBV6-5
cdr3_nt: TGTGCCAGCAGTTACCTGTGGGCTAGCGGGAGAGTCGGGGATAAGTTCTTC
cdr3_aa: CASSYLWASGRVGDKFF

d_call: TRBD2
clone_size: few
j_call: TRBJ2-3
v_call: TRBV3-1
cdr3_nt: TGTGCCAGCAGCAACGGACTAGCGATACTCACAGATACGCAGTATTTT
cdr3_aa: CASSNGLAILTDTQYF

d_call: -
clone_size: few
j_call: TRBJ2-7
v_call: TRBV7-2
cdr3_nt: TGTGCCAGCAGCCCCGCTCCGGGATACTCCTACGAGCAGTACTTC
cdr3_aa: CASSPAPGYSYEQYF

d_call: -
clone_size: few
j_call: TRBJ1-1
v_call: TRBV5-1
cdr3_nt: TGCGCCAGCAGCTACTTGGGGGCCGCGAACACTGAAGCTTTCTTT
cdr3_aa: CASSYLGAANTEAFF

d_call: TRBD2
clone_size: -
j_call: TRBJ2-3
v_call: TRBV20-1
cdr3_nt: TGCAGTGCCACTCGAGCTGGGCGAATAGCGGGTTCAGATACGCAGTATTTT
cdr3_aa: CSATRAGRIAGSDTQYF

d_call: -
clone_size: -
j_call: TRBJ2-1
v_call: TRBV5-1
cdr3_nt: TGCGCCAGCGAAAAGGGAGACAGTTACAATGAGCAGTTCTTC
cdr3_aa: CASEKGDSYNEQFF

d_call: -
clone_size: -
j_call: TRBJ1-5
v_call: TRBV20-1
cdr3_nt: TGCAGTGCTAGCGGGACGCTCAATCAGCCCCAGCATTTT
cdr3_aa: CSASGTLNQPQHF

d_call: -
clone_size: many
j_call: TRBJ2-7
v_call: TRBV29-1
cdr3_nt: TGCAGCGTTAGTGCCCCTAGCTCCTACGAGCAGTACTTC
cdr3_aa: CSVSAPSSYEQYF

d_call: -
clone_size: few
j_call: TRBJ1-1
v_call: TRBV7-2
cdr3_nt: TGTGCCAGCAGGAGTCCACAGGGAATGAACACTGAAGCTTTCTTT
cdr3_aa: CASRSPQGMNTEAFF

d_call: TRBD1
clone_size: -
j_call: TRBJ2-7
v_call: TRBV29-1
cdr3_nt: TGCAGCGTTCGGGACAGGGAATACGAGCAGTACTTC
cdr3_aa: CSVRDREYEQYF

d_call: TRBD2
clone_size: -
j_call: TRBJ2-5
v_call: TRBV5-1
cdr3_nt: TGCGCCAGCAGCTTCGGGGGGTTAAGTCGGCAAGAGACCCAGTACTTC
cdr3_aa: CASSFGGLSRQETQYF

d_call: -
clone_size: -
j_call: TRBJ1-2
v_call: TRBV29-1
cdr3_nt: TGCAGCGTTGGGAGGGCAGGGGACAACTATGGCTACACCTTC
cdr3_aa: CSVGRAGDNYGYTF

d_call: TRBD2
clone_size: few
j_call: TRBJ2-1
v_call: TRBV24-1
cdr3_nt: TGTGCCACCAGTGAAGGGGGACTAGCGGGGATAAATGAGCAGTTCTTC
cdr3_aa: CATSEGGLAGINEQFF

d_call: -
clone_size: -
j_call: TRBJ1-2
v_call: TRBV10-3
cdr3_nt: TGTGCCATCAGTGACCGTGTTGCTGTGAACTATGGCTACACCTTC
cdr3_aa: CAISDRVAVNYGYTF

d_call: -
clone_size: few
j_call: TRBJ1-2
v_call: TRBV5-1
cdr3_nt: TGCGCCAGCAGCTCCTCCGAGTATGGCTACACCTTC
cdr3_aa: CASSSSEYGYTF

d_call: -
clone_size: -
j_call: TRBJ2-5
v_call: TRBV5-6
cdr3_nt: TGTGCCAGCAGCTTGCTGGGACGGGAGTTGACGGAGACCCAGTACTTC
cdr3_aa: CASSLLGRELTETQYF

d_call: TRBD1
clone_size: many
j_call: TRBJ1-6
v_call: TRBV7-9
cdr3_nt: TGTGCCAGCAGTCCAGGGACAGACCTATGGAATTCACCCCTCCACTTT
cdr3_aa: CASSPGTDLWNSPLHF